A single T cell receptor (beta chain) is shown here with its context. Its antigen is undetermined. Generated by immunoSEQ multiplex PCR, the TCRdb table keeps only in-frame clones and is missing some. The sample yields around 50,000 clones, more than 75% seen once. This specimen comes from a study of PD-L1 blockade in urothelial cancer. Time point here: pretreatment peripheral blood. CDR3 length: 14 residues. Germline CDR1 and CDR2: SGDLS and YYNGEE. Trimming took 0 bases from V and 1 from J, leaving 8 bases between them. Findings and limits, study-wide: Durable benefit accompanied greater 3-week expansion of tumor-associated blood clones.

The sample here was PBMCs, taken around atezolizumab (anti-PD-L1) treatment. The chain is built from TRBV9 and TRBJ2-7; the D gene is possibly TRBD1 (5 bases). This clonotype originated in a man aged 50 to 59 with urothelial cancer. CDR3 sequence (DNA): TGTGCCAGCAGCGTAGATGACAGATCCTACGAGCAGTACTTC. Translation gives CASSVDDRSYEQYF.